This TCR beta chain was recorded in a study of identical twins (dated by TCRdb to 2016 to 2017). Some background on the complete study: The study deep-sequenced TCR alpha and beta repertoires from monozygotic twins, unrelated adults of various ages and cord blood to test whether fetal clonotypes persist. To rule out contamination, the twin experiments were replicated at different times with different library preparation protocols.

The library was made by 5' RACE. Sequenced on an Illumina HiSeq 2000. A universal primer binding site was added through template switching, and the final cDNA carried a unique molecular identifier so that TCR cDNA molecules could be counted accurately. Specific primers in the conserved constant-segment region were used to synthesize first-strand cDNA for the TCR alpha and beta chains. To control for contamination, every cDNA library carried two barcodes: a SMART-Mk sample barcode plus Illumina barcodes. TruSeq adapter sequences and Illumina sample barcodes were added in two successive PCR steps. The TCR alpha and beta cDNA libraries were sequenced on the Illumina HiSeq platform using custom primers. As for the authors' bioinformatics: MiGEC processed the raw reads to extract unique molecular identifiers, while MiXCR was used to determine the CDR3 positions. Recombination models were inferred per individual with the repgenHMM and IGoR tools using an EM algorithm. The tcR package in R was used for shared clonotype analysis, with sharing normalized by the product of cloneset sizes. To study raw recombination without the effects of thymic and clonal selection, out-of-frame nonproductive sequences were analyzed. TCRdb's own reprocessing of the public reads used fastp at Q25 and MiXCR and kept productive beta chains. Rows matching on CDR3 protein sequence are summarized as one entry with the most common DNA and genes. What appears here as the V and J calls and clone size reflects TCRdb's work, not the paper's. The sample data list 350,000 to 400,000 distinct CDR3 sequences, and about 10% of these were observed just once. Jointly, the top ten make up under 10% of the sample.

Worth noting for this clonotype: No antigen is known for it. Within one base of it there is no much larger clone, and no base qualities were kept.

Every donor in the study was a healthy Caucasian. Three unrelated non-twin adults were additionally sequenced: a male aged 18 to 29, a male aged 50 to 59 and a female aged 50 to 59. Miltenyi CD45RO+ enrichment and human naive T-cell isolation kits were used to isolate memory (CD45RO+) and naive T cells from PBMC. The investigation overall reported the following: Recombination models systematically underestimated out-of-frame TCR alpha sharing in monozygotic twins but agreed with sharing between unrelated individuals. Because the same donors could not be followed over many years, the conclusions depended on cross-sectional statistical analysis. Abundant cord blood beta clonotypes had fewer insertions, young adult naive repertoires showed a similar but weaker trend, and memory repertoires showed no such trend. In beta out-of-frame sequences, excess twin sharing was weaker, because having fewer shared sequences lowered the signal-to-noise ratio. Out-of-frame TCR alpha sequences shared between twins showed an excess of low generation-probability sequences compared with coincidental sharing between unrelated individuals. Invariant T cells such as MAIT and iNKT could partly confound zero-insertion analyses, though diverse VJ usage argued against this for most clonotypes.

Clipping removes 6 bases from V and 4 bases from J, with 4 as the unmatched junction base count. The germline V gene (reference sequence) yields DFQATT for CDR1 and SNEGSKA for CDR2. The CDR3 runs 13 residues from the cysteine to the phenylalanine. The retained sequence is limited to the CDR3, 39 bases, with the frame set at the first base. The chain is encoded by TRBV20-1 joined to TRBJ2-4; 9 central nucleotides agree with TRBD2. The sequenced sample consisted of naive T cells sorted from blood. Explained via the paper, the cell subset or site label denotes: cells isolated with a human naive T-cell isolation kit. This clonotype was obtained from a woman aged 50 to 60 in good health. The CDR3 protein sequence reads: CSALAGQKNIQYF. At the DNA level, the sequence is TGCAGTGCCCTAGCGGGGCAGAAAAACATTCAGTACTTC.